These 9 T cell receptor beta chains were sequenced from one sample in a study of tumor-infiltrating lymphocytes in oesophageal squamous cell carcinoma. TCRdb reprocessed the PCR reads with MiXCR, giving one entry per CDR3 protein. The table has 9,500 to 11,000 distinct CDR3 sequences, roughly three fifths seen once. The sequencing sample was made of esophageal tumor tissue. The receptors derive from a male donor with esophageal squamous cell carcinoma.

The chain recombines TRBV7-2 with TRBJ2-3, with D hard to call. The end of the DNA is better explained by TRBJ2-1, so the J call may be wrong. Germline V gene lookup returns CDR1 SGHTA and CDR2 FQGNSA. The CDR3 totals 13 residues. The CDR3 protein is CASSLGYSYEQFF. In DNA form, the CDR3 reads TGTGCCAGCAGCTTAGGGTACTCCTACGAGCAGTTCTTC.

This chain connects TRBV6-5 to TRBJ1-6; TRBD1 aligns across 7 bases. The trim removed 6 bases at V and 10 bases at J, leaving 9 bases unmatched. CDR1 is MNHEY, CDR2 SVGAGI, per germline. The CDR3 is made up of 14 amino acids. CDR3 nucleotide sequence: TGTGCCAGCAGAGCCCAGGGGGGGGGATCACCCCTCCACTTT. This encodes CASRAQGGGSPLHF.

The chain employs TRBV7-4 and TRBJ1-1; 8 nucleotides agree with TRBD1. The J call may be in error: the DNA end matches TRBJ2-1 better. The germline V gene has CDR1 SGHVT and CDR2 SQSDAQ. This CDR3 contains 14 residues. The CDR3 is CAGQGTGGTTEQFF. In DNA, the CDR3 is TGTGCCGGTCAAGGGACAGGCGGAACGACTGAGCAGTTCTTC.

This clonotype has only a few counts. This chain links TRBV15 with TRBJ2-5; 10 positions match TRBD2. CDR1 and CDR2 from the germline V gene are LNHNV and YYDKDF (reference sequence). The CDR3 consists of 17 residues. Trimming cost V 0 bases and J 2 bases; bases outside gene matches: 6. The DNA for the CDR3 is TGTGCCACCAGCAGAGATGAGCGGGAGGGCGGACAAGAGACCCAGTACTTC. Translating gives CATSRDEREGGQETQYF.

In its sample, this clonotype was seen a few times. The chain combines TRBV9 with TRBJ2-3; 9 nucleotides align to TRBD2. The ends lost 4 bases at V and 2 bases at J; junction bases unmatched: 8. Germline V gene lookup returns CDR1 SGDLS and CDR2 YYNGEE. CDR3 length: 16 amino acids. The CDR3 nucleotides read TGTGCCAGCAGCCTGGGACTAGCCTTTAACACAGATACGCAGTATTTT. The encoded protein is CASSLGLAFNTDTQYF.

This chain joins TRBV7-3 and TRBJ1-1; 9 bases align to TRBD2. The J call may not be correct, given that the DNA end is closer to TRBJ2-7. The CDR3 is 17 amino acids. The V gene's germline CDR1 is SGHTA and CDR2 FQGTGA. The CDR3 sequence is CASSLTALGREGYEQYF. Here the CDR3 DNA reads TGTGCCAGCAGCTTAACCGCCCTAGGGCGGGAGGGGTATGAGCAGTACTTC.

This chain uses TRBV11-2 with TRBJ2-3; D not certain. Gene TRBJ2-7 matches the end of the DNA better, so the J call may be wrong. In germline, CDR1 is SGHAT, CDR2 FQNNGV. CDR3 length: 13 amino acids. The CDR3 nucleotides are TGTGCCAGCAGCTTAGATACGGGTTTCGAGCAGTACTTC. This encodes CASSLDTGFEQYF.

The J gene is TRBJ2-7, the V gene TRBV12-3 or TRBV12-4; 9 bases fit TRBD2. The J call may be wrong; the DNA end is better matched by TRBJ2-5. This CDR3 comprises 17 residues. In DNA, the CDR3 is TGTGCCAGCAGCTCTTTGGGGGCTAGCGGGACGGTGGTGACCCAGTACTTC. It encodes CASSSLGASGTVVTQYF.

The chain has TRBV7-9 and TRBJ2-3; D is undetermined. Germline V gene sequence: CDR1 SEHNR, CDR2 FQNEAQ (reference sequence). Trimming took 1 base from V and 0 from J, leaving 5 bases between them. The CDR3 loop spans 14 amino acids. The CDR3 region has the DNA TGTGCCAGCAGCTTAGTCCCGAGCACAGATACGCAGTATTTT. The encoded protein is CASSLVPSTDTQYF.